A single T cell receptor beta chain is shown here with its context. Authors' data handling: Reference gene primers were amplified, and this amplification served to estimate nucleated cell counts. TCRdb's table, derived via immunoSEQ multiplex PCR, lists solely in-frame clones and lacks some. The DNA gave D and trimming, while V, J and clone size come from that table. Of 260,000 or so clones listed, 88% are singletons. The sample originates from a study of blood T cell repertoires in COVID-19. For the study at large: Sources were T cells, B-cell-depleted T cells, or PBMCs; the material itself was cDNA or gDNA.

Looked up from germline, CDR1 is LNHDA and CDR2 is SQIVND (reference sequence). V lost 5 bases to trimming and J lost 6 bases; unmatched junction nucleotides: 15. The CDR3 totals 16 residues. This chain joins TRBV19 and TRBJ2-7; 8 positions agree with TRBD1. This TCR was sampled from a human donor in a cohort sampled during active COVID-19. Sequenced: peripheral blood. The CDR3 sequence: CASSVFPTGEVVEQYF. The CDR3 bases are TGTGCCAGTAGTGTATTCCCGACAGGGGAGGTCGTCGAGCAGTACTTC.